The rows below give T cell receptor beta chains drawn from one sample of a study of T cell responses to AZD1222 COVID-19 vaccine. Data came from immunoSEQ multiplex PCR; TCRdb stores just in-frame clones and leaves some out. The sample contains over 150,000 clones, around 90% of which appear only once. This specimen was peripheral blood, taken on day 0 of AZD1222 vaccination. Receptors originate from an adult in good health. Both conserved end residues are part of each CDR3. A D gene is named only where the DNA matches it firmly. The size of a clone is reported for some rows only, either as once, few or many, or as a class for expanded clones.

TRBV5-6	12	TRBJ1-1	.	.	TGTGCCAGCAGCGGATCCGCATGGGAAGCTTTCTTT	CASSGSAWEAFF
TRBV7-3	17	TRBJ2-4	.	.	TGTGCCAGCAGCCTCAGCCAACCAGGGGCGGCCAAAAACATTCAGTACTTC	CASSLSQPGAAKNIQYF
TRBV2	14	TRBJ2-5	.	.	TGTGCCAGCAGTGTAACGGGGGCGATCAAGACCCAGTACTTC	CASSVTGAIKTQYF
TRBV28	15	TRBJ2-3	.	.	TGTGCCAGCAGTTTGGGGGGGCGGGGAACAGATACGCAGTATTTT	CASSLGGRGTDTQYF
TRBV7-9	16	TRBJ1-5	TRBD1	few	TGTGCCAGCAGCTTAGGGGGACAGGGAAGCAATCAGCCCCAGCATTTT	CASSLGGQGSNQPQHF
TRBV6-5	12	TRBJ1-2	.	.	TGTGCCAGCAGTAGAATCGAGGGAGGCTACACCTTC	CASSRIEGGYTF
TRBV5-1	15	TRBJ2-3	.	.	TGCGCCAGCAGCCCCGGTTGGGGCCTGGCAGATACGCAGTATTTT	CASSPGWGLADTQYF
TRBV5-1	16	TRBJ1-1	.	.	TGCGCCAGCAATCTCCGGGGCGCGGGGGAGAGAACTGAAGCTTTCTTT	CASNLRGAGERTEAFF
TRBV18	15	TRBJ1-5	TRBD1	.	TGTGCCAGCTCAGGGGGACAGTATAGCAATCAGCCCCAGCATTTT	CASSGGQYSNQPQHF
TRBV2	16	TRBJ2-7	.	.	TGTGCCAGCAGTGAACTATGGGGAGTAGCCTCCTACGAGCAGTACTTC	CASSELWGVASYEQYF
TRBV19	16	TRBJ1-5	.	.	TGTGCCAGTAGTATGAGGGGGGGATATAGCAATCAGCCCCAGCATTTT	CASSMRGGYSNQPQHF
TRBV30	12	TRBJ1-1	.	.	TGTGCCTGGGGGCGGGATGTCCCGAAAGCTTTCTTT	CAWGRDVPKAFF
TRBV4-1	17	TRBJ2-2	.	.	TGCGCCAGCAGCCATGCCGACTGGGGGTCGAACACCGGGGAGCTGTTTTTT	CASSHADWGSNTGELFF
TRBV25-1	15	TRBJ1-4	TRBD1	few	TGTGCCAGCAGTGAATGGGGGGACAGCTTCGGAAAACTGTTTTTT	CASSEWGDSFGKLFF
TRBV5-1	15	TRBJ2-3	.	.	TGCGCCAGCAGCTTGGTGGCGGGAAGCACAGATACGCAGTATTTT	CASSLVAGSTDTQYF
TRBV29-1	14	TRBJ1-6	TRBD1	few	TGCAGCGTTTGGACAGGGGGTCGTAATTCACCCCTCCACTTT	CSVWTGGRNSPLHF